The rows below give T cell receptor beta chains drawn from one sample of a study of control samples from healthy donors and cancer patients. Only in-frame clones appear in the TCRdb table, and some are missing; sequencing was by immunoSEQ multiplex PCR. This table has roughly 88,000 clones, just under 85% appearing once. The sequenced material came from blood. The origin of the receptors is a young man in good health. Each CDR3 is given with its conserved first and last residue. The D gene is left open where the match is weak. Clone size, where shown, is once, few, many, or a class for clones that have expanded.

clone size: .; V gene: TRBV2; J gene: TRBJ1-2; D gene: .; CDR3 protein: CASSAQRGGEYGYTF; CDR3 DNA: TGTGCCAGCAGCGCCCAAAGGGGGGGGGAGTATGGCTACACCTTC
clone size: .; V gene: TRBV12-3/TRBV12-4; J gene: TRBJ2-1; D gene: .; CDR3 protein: CASSNRAGGEQFF; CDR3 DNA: TGTGCCAGCAGCAACAGGGCCGGGGGTGAGCAGTTCTTC
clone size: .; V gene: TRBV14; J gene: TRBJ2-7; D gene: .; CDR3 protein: CASSQEIYGEQYF; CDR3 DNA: TGTGCCAGCAGCCAAGAGATCTACGGCGAGCAGTACTTC
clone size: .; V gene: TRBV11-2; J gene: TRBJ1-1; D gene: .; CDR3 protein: CASSSLTFGRRGDTEAFF; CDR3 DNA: TGTGCCAGCAGCTCTCTCACCTTTGGACGGAGGGGGGACACTGAAGCTTTCTTT
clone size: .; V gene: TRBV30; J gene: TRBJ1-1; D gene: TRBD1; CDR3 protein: CAWGQGRTEAFF; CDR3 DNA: TGTGCCTGGGGACAGGGGAGGACTGAAGCTTTCTTT
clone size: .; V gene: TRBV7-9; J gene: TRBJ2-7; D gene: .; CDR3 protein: CASSQRALGEQYF; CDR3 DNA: TGTGCCAGCAGCCAAAGGGCCCTTGGAGAGCAGTACTTC
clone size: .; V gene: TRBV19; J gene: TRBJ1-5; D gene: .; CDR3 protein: CASSSFLDQPQHF; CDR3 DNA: TGTGCCAGTAGCTCGTTCCTTGATCAGCCCCAGCATTTT
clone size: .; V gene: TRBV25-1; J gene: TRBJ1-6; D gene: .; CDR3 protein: CASSAGSSTLSSPLHF; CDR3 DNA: TGTGCCAGCAGTGCAGGGTCAAGCACCCTGAGCTCACCCCTCCACTTT
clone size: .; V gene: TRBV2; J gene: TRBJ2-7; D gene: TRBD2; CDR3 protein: CASKQTSGGYEQYF; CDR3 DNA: TGTGCCAGCAAACAGACTAGCGGGGGCTACGAGCAGTACTTC
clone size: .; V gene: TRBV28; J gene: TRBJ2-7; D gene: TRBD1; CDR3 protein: CASSTYVGDRAGEQYF; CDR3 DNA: TGTGCCAGCAGCACTTATGTGGGAGACAGGGCGGGCGAGCAGTACTTC
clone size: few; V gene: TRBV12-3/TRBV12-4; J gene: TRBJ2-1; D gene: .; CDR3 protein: CASSLSQWNEQFF; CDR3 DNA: TGTGCCAGCAGTTTATCCCAGTGGAATGAGCAGTTCTTC
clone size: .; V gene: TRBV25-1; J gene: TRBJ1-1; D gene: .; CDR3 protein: CASSGPTGNTEAFF; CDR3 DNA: TGTGCCAGCAGTGGTCCTACCGGAAACACTGAAGCTTTCTTT
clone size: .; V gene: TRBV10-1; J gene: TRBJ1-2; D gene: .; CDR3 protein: CASSESADPKGYGYTF; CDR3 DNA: TGCGCCAGCAGTGAGTCGGCGGACCCTAAAGGCTATGGCTACACCTTC
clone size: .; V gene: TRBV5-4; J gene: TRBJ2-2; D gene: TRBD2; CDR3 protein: CASSFGGGATGELFF; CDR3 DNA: TGTGCCAGCAGCTTTGGCGGGGGGGCCACCGGGGAGCTGTTTTTT
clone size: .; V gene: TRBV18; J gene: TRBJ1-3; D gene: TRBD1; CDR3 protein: CASSPVPGQSGNTIYF; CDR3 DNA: TGTGCCAGCTCACCAGTACCGGGACAGTCTGGAAACACCATATATTTT
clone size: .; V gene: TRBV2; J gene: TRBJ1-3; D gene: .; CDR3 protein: CASRRYGNTIYF; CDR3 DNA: TGTGCCAGCAGGCGATATGGAAACACCATATATTTT
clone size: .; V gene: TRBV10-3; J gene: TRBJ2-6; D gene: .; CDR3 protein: CAAGQTGPGANVLTF; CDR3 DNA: TGTGCCGCGGGCCAGACAGGTCCTGGGGCCAACGTCCTGACTTTC
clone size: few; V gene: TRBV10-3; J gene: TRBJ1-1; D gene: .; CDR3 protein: CAAGPTNTEAFF; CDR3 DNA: TGTGCCGCCGGACCAACGAACACTGAAGCTTTCTTT
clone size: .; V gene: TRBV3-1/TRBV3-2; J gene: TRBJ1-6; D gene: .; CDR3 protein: CASSQGGQGWSPLHF; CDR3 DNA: TGTGCCAGCAGCCAAGGGGGCCAGGGATGGTCACCCCTCCACTTT
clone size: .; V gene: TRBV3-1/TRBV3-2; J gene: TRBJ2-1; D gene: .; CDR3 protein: CASSQVSGLTSYNEQFF; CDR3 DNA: TGTGCCAGCAGCCAAGTTTCCGGACTTACCTCCTACAATGAGCAGTTCTTC
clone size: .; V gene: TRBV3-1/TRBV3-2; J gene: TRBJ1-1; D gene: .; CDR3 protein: CASSQDLGRKGAFF; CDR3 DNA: TGTGCCAGCAGCCAAGATCTGGGCAGGAAGGGAGCTTTCTTT
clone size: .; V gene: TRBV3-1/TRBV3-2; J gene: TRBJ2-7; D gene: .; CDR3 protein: CASSQVGNRVNEQYF; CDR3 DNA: TGTGCCAGCAGCCAAGTAGGGAACAGGGTAAACGAGCAGTACTTC
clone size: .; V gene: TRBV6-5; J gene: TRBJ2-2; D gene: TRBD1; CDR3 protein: CASSPKDRSGGELFF; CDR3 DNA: TGTGCCAGCAGTCCAAAGGACAGGTCGGGTGGGGAGCTGTTTTTT
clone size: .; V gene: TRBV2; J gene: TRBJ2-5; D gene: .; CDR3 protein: CASSSGGGQETQYF; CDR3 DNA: TGTGCCAGCAGTTCGGGCGGCGGCCAAGAGACCCAGTACTTC
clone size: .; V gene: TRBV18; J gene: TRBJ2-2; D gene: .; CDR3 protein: CASSGDGNTGELFF; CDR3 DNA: TGTGCCAGCTCTGGGGACGGGAACACCGGGGAGCTGTTTTTT
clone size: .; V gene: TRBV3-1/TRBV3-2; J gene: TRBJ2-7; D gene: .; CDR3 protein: CASSPNLRIEQYF; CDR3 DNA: TGTGCCAGCAGCCCAAACCTTCGGATCGAGCAGTACTTC
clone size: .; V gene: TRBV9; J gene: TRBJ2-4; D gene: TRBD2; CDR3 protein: CASSVGLAGGNIQYF; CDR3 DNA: TGTGCCAGCAGCGTAGGACTAGCGGGGGGAAACATTCAGTACTTC
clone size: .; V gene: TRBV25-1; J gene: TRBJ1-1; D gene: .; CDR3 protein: CASSGEGLFGTEAFF; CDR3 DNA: TGTGCCAGCAGTGGGGAGGGCCTGTTCGGCACTGAAGCTTTCTTT
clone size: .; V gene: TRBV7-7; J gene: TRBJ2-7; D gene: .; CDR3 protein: CASSLAGSYEQYF; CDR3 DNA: TGTGCCAGCAGCTTAGCAGGTTCCTACGAGCAGTACTTC
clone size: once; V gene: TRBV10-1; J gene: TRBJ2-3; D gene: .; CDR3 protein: CASSVGGTDTQYF; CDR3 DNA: TGCGCCAGCAGTGTGGGAGGCACAGATACGCAGTATTTT
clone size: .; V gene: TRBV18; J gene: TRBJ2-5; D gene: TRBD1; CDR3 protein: CASSLGQDPGETQYF; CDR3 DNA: TGTGCCAGCTCCTTAGGACAGGACCCAGGAGAGACCCAGTACTTC
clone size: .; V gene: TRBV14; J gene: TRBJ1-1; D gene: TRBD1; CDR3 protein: CASSRDRGFSEAFF; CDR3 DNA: TGTGCCAGCAGCCGGGACAGGGGATTTAGTGAAGCTTTCTTT
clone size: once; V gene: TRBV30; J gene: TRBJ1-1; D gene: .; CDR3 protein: CAWIAGYTEAFF; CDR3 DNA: TGTGCCTGGATCGCAGGGTACACTGAAGCTTTCTTT
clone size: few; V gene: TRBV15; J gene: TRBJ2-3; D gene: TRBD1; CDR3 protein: CATSSNPGQTTDTQYF; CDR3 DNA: TGTGCCACCAGCAGCAACCCGGGACAGACCACAGATACGCAGTATTTT
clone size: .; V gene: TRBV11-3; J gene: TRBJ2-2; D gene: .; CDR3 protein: CASSLDGPTGELFF; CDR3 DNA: TGTGCCAGCAGCTTAGATGGTCCCACCGGGGAGCTGTTTTTT
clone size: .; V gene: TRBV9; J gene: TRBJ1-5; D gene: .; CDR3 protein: CASSVGGHESQPQHF; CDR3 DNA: TGTGCCAGCAGCGTTGGGGGGCATGAGAGTCAGCCCCAGCATTTT
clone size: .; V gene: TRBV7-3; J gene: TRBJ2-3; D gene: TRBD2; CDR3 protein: CASSLFTAGVDTQYF; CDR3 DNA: TGTGCCAGCAGCTTATTTACAGCGGGGGTAGATACGCAGTATTTT
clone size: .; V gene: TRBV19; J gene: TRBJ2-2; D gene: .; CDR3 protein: CARGVRETNTGELFF; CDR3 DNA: TGTGCCAGAGGGGTACGGGAGACGAACACCGGGGAGCTGTTTTTT
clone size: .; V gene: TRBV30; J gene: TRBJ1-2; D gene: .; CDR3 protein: CAWSVGRSYGYTF; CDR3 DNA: TGTGCCTGGAGTGTGGGACGGAGCTATGGCTACACCTTC
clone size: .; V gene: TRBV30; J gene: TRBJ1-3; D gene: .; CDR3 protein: CAWSFGSSGFSGNTIYF; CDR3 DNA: TGTGCCTGGAGTTTTGGCTCCTCGGGCTTCTCTGGAAACACCATATATTTT
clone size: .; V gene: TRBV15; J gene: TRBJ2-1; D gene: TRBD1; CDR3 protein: CATSRDEVQGGINEQFF; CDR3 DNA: TGTGCCACCAGCAGAGATGAAGTACAGGGGGGCATAAATGAGCAGTTCTTC
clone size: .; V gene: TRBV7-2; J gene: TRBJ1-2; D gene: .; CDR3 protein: CASSLAAGRSYTF; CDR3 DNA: TGTGCCAGCAGCTTAGCGGCAGGGAGAAGCTACACCTTC
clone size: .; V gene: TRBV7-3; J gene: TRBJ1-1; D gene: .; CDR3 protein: CASSLIPGSNTEAFF; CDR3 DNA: TGTGCCAGCAGCTTAATTCCAGGTTCGAACACTGAAGCTTTCTTT
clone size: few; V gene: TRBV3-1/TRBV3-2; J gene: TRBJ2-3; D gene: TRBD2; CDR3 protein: CASSPSSGGTDTQYF; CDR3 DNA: TGTGCCAGCAGCCCATCTAGCGGGGGGACAGATACGCAGTATTTT
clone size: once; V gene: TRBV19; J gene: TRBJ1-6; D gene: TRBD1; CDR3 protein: CASSGDRAFNSPLHF; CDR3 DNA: TGTGCCAGTAGCGGGGACAGGGCCTTTAATTCACCCCTCCACTTT
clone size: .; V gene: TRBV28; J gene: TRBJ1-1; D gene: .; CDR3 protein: CASSLLIQGGTEAFF; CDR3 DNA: TGTGCCAGCAGCCTACTCATACAGGGAGGCACTGAAGCTTTCTTT
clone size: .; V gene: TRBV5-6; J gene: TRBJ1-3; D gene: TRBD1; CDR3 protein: CASSRRQGGGNTIYF; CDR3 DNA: TGTGCCAGCAGCCGAAGACAGGGAGGGGGAAACACCATATATTTT
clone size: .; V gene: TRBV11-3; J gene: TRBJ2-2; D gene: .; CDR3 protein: CASSLVTASNTGELFF; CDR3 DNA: TGTGCCAGCAGCTTAGTTACTGCTTCGAACACCGGGGAGCTGTTTTTT
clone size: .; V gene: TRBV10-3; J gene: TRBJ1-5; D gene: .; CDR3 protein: CAISEGQENNQPQHF; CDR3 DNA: TGTGCCATCAGTGAAGGGCAGGAAAACAATCAGCCCCAGCATTTT